The T cell receptor (beta chain) described here comes from a study of T cell repertoires in aging, cancer and after chemotherapy. About the study: Donor ages fell into six groups from 30 or younger up to 70 or older.

Study observations and caveats: In healthy donors, age-related TCR diversity loss mainly reflected lost richness.

TRB rearrangements spanning V, D and J were amplified using mixed TRB-A/B primers. TCRdb reprocessed the multiplex PCR reads with MiXCR, giving one entry per CDR3 protein. The sample holds under 8,500 distinct CDR3 sequences; 30% are singletons and the top ten take roughly 8%. Notes on this clonotype: Its antigen is currently unknown.

Amplification of TCR beta used genomic DNA extracted from peripheral blood. The sample was blood. The TCR was taken from a human donor with a blood cancer.

The CDR3, as DNA: TGTGCCAGCAGCTTCCCTCTCGGGACAGCGGGTCGTAGGGACTATGGCTACACCTTC. Translation gives CASSFPLGTAGRRDYGYTF. This sequence joins TRBV11-3 and TRBJ1-2; 7 nucleotides align to TRBD1. The CDR3 length is 19 residues. CDR1 SGHNT and CDR2 YENEEA come from the germline V gene. J lost 3 bases, V lost 3 bases, and 19 bases had no gene match.